The 16 T cell receptor beta chains in this list originate from one sample, sequenced in a study of blood T cell repertoires in COVID-19. The protocol was immunoSEQ multiplex PCR, while the TCRdb copy is restricted to in-frame clones and leaves out a portion. The table shows around 77,000 clones, with 65% to 90% occurring only once. The specimen was peripheral blood. The origin of the receptors is a man aged 25 to 40 with COVID-19, enrolled during active disease.

CDR3 amino acids: CASSIVGRNTEAFF. The CDR3 bases are TGTGCCAGTAGTATAGTGGGGCGGAACACTGAAGCTTTCTTT. The chain has TRBV19 and TRBJ1-1, with a tentative D call TRBD1 (5 bases). Per the germline V gene, CDR1 is LNHDA and CDR2 is SQIVND (reference sequence). CDR3 length: 14 amino acids. V lost 1 base and J lost 1, with 7 bases in between.

The rearrangement uses TRBV6-5 and TRBJ1-2; D is uncertain. The germline CDR1 and CDR2 sequences are MNHEY and SVGAGI. CDR3 size: 13 residues. V lost 10 bases to trimming and J lost 5 bases, with 17 bases between them. The CDR3 sequence is CATSTHLLYGYTF. For the CDR3, the DNA is TGTGCCACCTCAACTCATTTGTTATATGGCTACACCTTC.

This clone came up a few times. V is TRBV10-3 and J is TRBJ1-2, with TRBD1 matching over 8 bases. Germline V gives CDR1 ENHRY, CDR2 SYGVKD. V lost 0 bases to trimming and J lost 4 bases; unmatched junction nucleotides: 4. The CDR3 extends over 15 amino acids. The CDR3 bases are TGTGCCATCAGTGAGTCGACAGGGGACCTCTATGGCTACACCTTC. Amino acid sequence: CAISESTGDLYGYTF.

This chain uses TRBV4-1 with TRBJ2-1; D is ambiguous. CDR1 is MGHRA, CDR2 YSYEKL, per germline. CDR3 length: 13 residues. Trimming shortened V by 1 base and J by 15 bases, and 16 bases separated the two germline ends. The CDR3 loop reads CASSQATLSNWFF. CDR3 in DNA: TGCGCCAGCAGCCAAGCAACCCTGAGTAATTGGTTCTTC.

The chain joins TRBV4-1 to TRBJ2-5; possibly TRBD1 for D (6 bases). Germline V gene sequence: CDR1 MGHRA, CDR2 YSYEKL. V lost 0 bases and J lost 5, with 19 bases in between. The CDR3 extends over 17 amino acids. CDR3 nucleotide sequence: TGCGCCAGCAGCCAAGATACGGCAGGGGCAGTCATGGAGACCCAGTACTTC. It specifies CASSQDTAGAVMETQYF.

V gene TRBV4-1 combines with J gene TRBJ2-7; TRBD2 matches 8 bases. From germline, CDR1 is MGHRA and CDR2 YSYEKL. The length of the CDR3 is 15 residues. V dropped 3 bases and J dropped 2; count of bases not matched to a gene: 6. CDR3 sequence: CASSHPGRGTYEQYF. The CDR3 coding sequence is TGCGCCAGCAGCCACCCCGGGAGGGGGACCTACGAGCAGTACTTC.

The rearrangement links TRBV6-4 to TRBJ2-7; the match to TRBD1 covers 8 bases. V was pared by 5 bases and J by 0 bases, with 3 bases of the junction left unmatched. CDR3 length equals 14 residues. Germline V gene lookup returns CDR1 MRHNA and CDR2 SNTAGT. The CDR3 DNA reads TGTGCCAGCAGTCGGACAGGGAGCTCCTACGAGCAGTACTTC. Protein product: CASSRTGSSYEQYF.

The chain combines TRBV28 with TRBJ2-7; TRBD1 aligns across 7 bases. This CDR3 is 15 amino acids long. The ends lost 5 bases at V and 6 bases at J; junction bases unmatched: 13. Germline-derived CDR1 and CDR2 are MDHEN and SYDVKM. CDR3 sequence reads: CASSISRDSWLEQYF. CDR3 coding DNA: TGTGCCAGCAGTATCTCCCGGGACAGCTGGCTCGAGCAGTACTTC.

For the CDR3, the DNA is TGTGCCATCAGTGACCCGACAGGGGCTAATGAAAAACTGTTTTTT. Translated, it gives CAISDPTGANEKLFF. The chain uses TRBV10-3 and TRBJ1-4; 8 bases map to TRBD1. The J segment lost 3 bases and the V segment lost 3 bases, leaving 3 bases of the junction unmatched. Germline CDR1 is ENHRY and CDR2 is SYGVKD. The CDR3 sequence is 15 residues long.

The chain carries TRBV11-2 and TRBJ2-7, with a possible D match to TRBD1 (6 bases). Trimming shortened V by 1 base and J by 6 bases, and 13 bases separated the two germline ends. The CDR3 has 14 residues. CDR1 and CDR2 (germline): SGHAT, FQNNGV. DNA of the CDR3: TGTGCCAGCAGCTTAGTAATCACAGGGACCGAGCAGTACTTC. This sequence encodes CASSLVITGTEQYF.

This sequence joins TRBV7-3 and TRBJ2-1; 7 nucleotides line up with TRBD1. The CDR3 spans 12 residues. Germline V gene sequence: CDR1 SGHTA, CDR2 FQGTGA. V shed 5 bases and J 7 bases; nucleotides not matched to a gene: 2. This chain's CDR3 is CASSPGGNEQFF. CDR3 nucleotide sequence: TGTGCCAGCAGCCCAGGGGGTAATGAGCAGTTCTTC.

The CDR3 spells CASSSSGPYGYTF. CDR3 DNA: TGTGCCAGCAGCTCCTCAGGGCCTTATGGCTACACCTTC. The rearrangement links TRBV7-9 to TRBJ1-2; tentatively, D is TRBD1 (5 bases). The CDR3 length is 13 residues. Germline loops: CDR1 SEHNR, CDR2 FQNEAQ (reference sequence). V was cut by 4 bases and J by 5 bases, with 11 bases left in between.

This clone has a handful of counts. The chain carries TRBV10-1 and TRBJ2-1, with a tentative D call TRBD1 (6 bases). This CDR3 comprises 15 residues. The germline CDR1 and CDR2 sequences are WNHNN and SYGVQD (reference sequence). Trimming removed 4 bases from V and 2 bases from J, with 12 bases in between. The CDR3 nucleotides are TGCGCCAGCAGTGGGCCCGGGACACCCTACAATGAGCAGTTCTTC. Residues: CASSGPGTPYNEQFF.

The rearrangement uses TRBV10-3 and TRBJ1-1; D not resolved. The CDR3 covers 12 residues. Germline CDR1 ENHRY, CDR2 SYGVKD. V was trimmed by 7 bases and J by 4 bases, leaving 10 bases between them. In DNA, the CDR3 is TGTGCCATCAAAGATCCGGGCACTGAAGCTTTCTTT. This gives the protein CAIKDPGTEAFF.

The gene calls are TRBV27 and TRBJ2-7; 7 nucleotides line up with TRBD1. J lost 6 bases, V lost 5 bases, and 10 bases had no gene match. Germline V gene lookup returns CDR1 MNHEY and CDR2 SMNVEV (reference sequence). This CDR3 comprises 14 residues. The CDR3 DNA reads as TGTGCCAGCAGTCAGGGACAGCCCTCGGTCGAGCAGTACTTC. As protein: CASSQGQPSVEQYF.

The chain is built from TRBV11-2 and TRBJ1-4; D remains ambiguous. CDR1 is SGHAT, CDR2 FQNNGV, per germline. Trimming shortened V by 0 bases and J by 4 bases, and 9 bases separated the two germline ends. The CDR3 has 15 residues. CDR3 sequence reads: CASSLDGQYNEKLFF. CDR3 coding DNA: TGTGCCAGCAGCTTAGATGGGCAGTATAATGAAAAACTGTTTTTT.